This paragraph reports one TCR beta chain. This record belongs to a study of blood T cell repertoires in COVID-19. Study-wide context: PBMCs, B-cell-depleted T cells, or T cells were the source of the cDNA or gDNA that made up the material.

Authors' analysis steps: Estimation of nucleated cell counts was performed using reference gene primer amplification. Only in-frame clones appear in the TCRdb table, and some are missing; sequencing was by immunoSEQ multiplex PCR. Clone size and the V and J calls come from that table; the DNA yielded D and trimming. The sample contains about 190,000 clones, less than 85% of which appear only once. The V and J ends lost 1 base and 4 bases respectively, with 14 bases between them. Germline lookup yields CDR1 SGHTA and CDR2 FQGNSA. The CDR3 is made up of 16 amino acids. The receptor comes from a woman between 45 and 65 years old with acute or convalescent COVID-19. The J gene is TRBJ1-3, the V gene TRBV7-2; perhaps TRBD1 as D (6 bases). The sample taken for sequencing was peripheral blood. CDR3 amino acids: CASSLGGTTTGNTIYF. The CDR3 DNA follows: TGTGCCAGCAGCTTAGGTGGGACAACTACGGGAAACACCATATATTTT.